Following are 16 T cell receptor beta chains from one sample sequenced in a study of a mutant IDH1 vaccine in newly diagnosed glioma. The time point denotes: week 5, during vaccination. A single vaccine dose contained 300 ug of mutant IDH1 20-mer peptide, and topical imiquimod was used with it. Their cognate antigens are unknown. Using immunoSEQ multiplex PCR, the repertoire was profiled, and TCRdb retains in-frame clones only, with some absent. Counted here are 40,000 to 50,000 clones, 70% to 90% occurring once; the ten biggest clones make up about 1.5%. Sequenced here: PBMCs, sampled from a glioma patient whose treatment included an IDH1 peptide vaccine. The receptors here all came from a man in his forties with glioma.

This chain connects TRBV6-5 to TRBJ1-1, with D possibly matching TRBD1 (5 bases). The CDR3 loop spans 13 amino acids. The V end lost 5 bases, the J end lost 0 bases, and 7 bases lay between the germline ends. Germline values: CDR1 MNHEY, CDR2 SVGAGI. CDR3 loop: CASSRQMNTEAFF. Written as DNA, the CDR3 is TGTGCCAGCAGTCGACAGATGAACACTGAAGCTTTCTTT.

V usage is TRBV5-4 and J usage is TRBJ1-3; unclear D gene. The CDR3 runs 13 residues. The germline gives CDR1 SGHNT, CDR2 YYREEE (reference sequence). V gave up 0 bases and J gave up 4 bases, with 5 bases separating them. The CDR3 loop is CASSLDSGNTIYF. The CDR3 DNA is TGTGCCAGCAGCTTGGACAGCGGAAACACCATATATTTT.

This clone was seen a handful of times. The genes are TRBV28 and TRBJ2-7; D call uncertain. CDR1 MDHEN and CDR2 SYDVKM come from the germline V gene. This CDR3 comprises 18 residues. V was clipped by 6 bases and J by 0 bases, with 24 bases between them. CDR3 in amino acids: CASSRLGLRKESSYEQYF. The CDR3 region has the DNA TGTGCCAGCAGCCGTCTTGGGCTCCGAAAGGAGTCCTCCTACGAGCAGTACTTC.

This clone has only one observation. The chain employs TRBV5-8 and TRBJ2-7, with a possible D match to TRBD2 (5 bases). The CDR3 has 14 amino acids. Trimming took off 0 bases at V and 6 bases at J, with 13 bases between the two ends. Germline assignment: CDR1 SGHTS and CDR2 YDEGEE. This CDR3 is CASSLVGSRGEQYF. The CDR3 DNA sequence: TGTGCCAGCAGCTTGGTAGGTTCCCGGGGCGAGCAGTACTTC.

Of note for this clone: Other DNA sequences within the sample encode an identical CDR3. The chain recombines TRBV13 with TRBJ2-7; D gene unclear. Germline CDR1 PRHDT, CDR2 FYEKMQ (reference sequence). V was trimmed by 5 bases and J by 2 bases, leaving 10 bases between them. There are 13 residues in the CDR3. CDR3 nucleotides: TGTGCCAGCAGCCCCCCCGGTCCCTACGAGCAGTACTTC. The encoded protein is CASSPPGPYEQYF.

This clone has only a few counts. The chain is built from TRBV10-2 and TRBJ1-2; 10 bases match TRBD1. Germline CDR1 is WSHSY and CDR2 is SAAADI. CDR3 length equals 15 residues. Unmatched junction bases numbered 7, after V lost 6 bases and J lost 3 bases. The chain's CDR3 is CASRGQGSGDYGYTF. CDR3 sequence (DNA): TGCGCCAGCAGGGGACAGGGGTCGGGGGACTATGGCTACACCTTC.

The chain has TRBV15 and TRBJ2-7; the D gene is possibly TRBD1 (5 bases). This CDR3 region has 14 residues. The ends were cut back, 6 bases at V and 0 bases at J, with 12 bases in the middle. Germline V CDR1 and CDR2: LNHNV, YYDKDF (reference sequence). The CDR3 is CATRKGLPSYEQYF. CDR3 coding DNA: TGTGCCACCAGGAAGGGGTTGCCCTCCTACGAGCAGTACTTC.

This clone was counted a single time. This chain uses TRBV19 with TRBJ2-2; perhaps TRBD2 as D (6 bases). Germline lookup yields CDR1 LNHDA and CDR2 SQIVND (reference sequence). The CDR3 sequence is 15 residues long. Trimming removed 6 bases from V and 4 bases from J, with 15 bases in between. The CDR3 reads CASRMGLLTTGELFF. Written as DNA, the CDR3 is TGTGCCAGTAGGATGGGACTGTTGACCACCGGGGAGCTGTTTTTT.

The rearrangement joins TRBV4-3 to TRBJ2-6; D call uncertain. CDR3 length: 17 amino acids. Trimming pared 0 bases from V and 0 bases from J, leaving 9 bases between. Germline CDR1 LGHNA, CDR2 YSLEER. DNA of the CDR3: TGCGCCAGCAGCCAAGATTACGGCTTCTCTGGGGCCAACGTCCTGACTTTC. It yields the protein CASSQDYGFSGANVLTF.

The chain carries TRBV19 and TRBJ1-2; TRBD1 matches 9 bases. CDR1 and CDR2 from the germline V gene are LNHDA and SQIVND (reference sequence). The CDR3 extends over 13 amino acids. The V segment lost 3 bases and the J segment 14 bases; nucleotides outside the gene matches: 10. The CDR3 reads CASSIGQGQGKTF. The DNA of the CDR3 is TGTGCCAGTAGTATCGGACAGGGGCAGGGGAAGACCTTC. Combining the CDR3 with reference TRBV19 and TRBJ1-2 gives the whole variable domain DGGITQSPKYLFRKEGQNVTLSCEQNLNHDAMYWYRQDPGQGLRLIYYSQIVNDFQKGDIAEGYSVSREKKESFPLTVTSAQKNPTAFYLCASSIGQGQGKTFGSGTRLTVV.

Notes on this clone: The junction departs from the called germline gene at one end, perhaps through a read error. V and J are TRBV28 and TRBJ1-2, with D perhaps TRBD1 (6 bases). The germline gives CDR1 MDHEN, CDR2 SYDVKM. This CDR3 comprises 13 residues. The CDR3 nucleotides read TGTGCCAGCAGTTTATTGGGGGCCCGTGACGGGTCCTTC. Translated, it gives CASSLLGARDGSF.

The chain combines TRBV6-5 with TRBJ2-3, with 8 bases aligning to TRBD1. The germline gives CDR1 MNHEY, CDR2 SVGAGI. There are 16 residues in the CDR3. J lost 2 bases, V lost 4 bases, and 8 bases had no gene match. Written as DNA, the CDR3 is TGTGCCAGCAGTTTCAATGGACAGGGAGTCACAGATACGCAGTATTTT. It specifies CASSFNGQGVTDTQYF.

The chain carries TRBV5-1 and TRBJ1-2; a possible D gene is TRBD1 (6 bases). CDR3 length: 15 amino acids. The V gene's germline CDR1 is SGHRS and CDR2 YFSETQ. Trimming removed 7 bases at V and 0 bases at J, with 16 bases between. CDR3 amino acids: CASFRDTTTNYGYTF. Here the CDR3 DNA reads TGCGCCAGCTTCCGGGACACCACTACTAACTATGGCTACACCTTC.

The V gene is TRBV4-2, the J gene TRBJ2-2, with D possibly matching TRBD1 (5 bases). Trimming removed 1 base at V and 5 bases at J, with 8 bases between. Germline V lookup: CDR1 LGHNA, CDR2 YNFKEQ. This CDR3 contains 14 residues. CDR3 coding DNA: TGTGCCAGCAGCCAAGCCAGGGTTACCGGGGAGCTGTTTTTT. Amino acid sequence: CASSQARVTGELFF.

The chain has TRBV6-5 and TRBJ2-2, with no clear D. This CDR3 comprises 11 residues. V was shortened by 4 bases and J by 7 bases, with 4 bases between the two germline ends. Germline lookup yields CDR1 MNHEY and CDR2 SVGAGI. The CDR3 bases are TGTGCCAGCAGTTCCCGCGGGGAGCTGTTTTTT. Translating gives CASSSRGELFF.

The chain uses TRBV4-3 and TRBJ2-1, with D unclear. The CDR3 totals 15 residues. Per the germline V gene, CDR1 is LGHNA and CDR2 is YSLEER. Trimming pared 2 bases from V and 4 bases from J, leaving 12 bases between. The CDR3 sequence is CASSQSVGRYNEQFF. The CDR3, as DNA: TGCGCCAGCAGCCAATCAGTCGGCCGGTACAATGAGCAGTTCTTC.